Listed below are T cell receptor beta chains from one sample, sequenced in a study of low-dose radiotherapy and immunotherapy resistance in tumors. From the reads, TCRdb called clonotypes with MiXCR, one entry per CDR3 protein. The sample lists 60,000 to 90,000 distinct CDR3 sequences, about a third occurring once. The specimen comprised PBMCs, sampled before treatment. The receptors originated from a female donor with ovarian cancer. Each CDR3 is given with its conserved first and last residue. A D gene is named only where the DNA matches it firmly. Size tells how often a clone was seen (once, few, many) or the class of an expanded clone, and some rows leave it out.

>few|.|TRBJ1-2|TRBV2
TGTGCCAGCAGTGTTGACTATGGCTACACCTTC
CASSVDYGYTF
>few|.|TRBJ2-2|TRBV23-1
.
CASSGQGMFPGSCFF
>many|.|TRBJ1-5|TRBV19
TGTGCCAGTAGTATCGGAGGGTGGGATCAGCCCCAGCATTTT
CASSIGGWDQPQHF
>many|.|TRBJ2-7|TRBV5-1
TGCGCCAGCAGCTTGGTTTGGGACGGATCCTACGAGCAGTACTTC
CASSLVWDGSYEQYF
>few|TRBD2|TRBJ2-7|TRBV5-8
TGTGCCAGCAGCCTAGGTCGGCCGGGACTAGCGGGAGCATCCTACGAGCAGTACTTC
CASSLGRPGLAGASYEQYF
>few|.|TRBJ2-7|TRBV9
TGTGCCAGCAGCGTAGGAGACAGTTCCTCCTACGAGCAGTACTTC
CASSVGDSSSYEQYF
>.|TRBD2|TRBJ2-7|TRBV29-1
TGCAGCGTTGACGGGACTAGCGACGAGCAGTACTTC
CSVDGTSDEQYF
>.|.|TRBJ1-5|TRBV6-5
TGTGCCAGCAGTCCCAGAGGCAGGGACAATCAGCCCCAGCATTTT
CASSPRGRDNQPQHF
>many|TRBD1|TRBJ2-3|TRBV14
TGTGCCAGCAGCCCGGGACAGCCCAAGACAGATACGCAGTATTTT
CASSPGQPKTDTQYF
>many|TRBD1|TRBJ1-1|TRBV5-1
TGCGCCAGCAGCACTATTTCACAGGGGACCCACACTGAAGCTTTCTTT
CASSTISQGTHTEAFF
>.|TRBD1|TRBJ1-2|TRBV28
TGTGCCAGCAGTTTATGGAGACAGGGAGGCGGCTACACCTTC
CASSLWRQGGGYTF
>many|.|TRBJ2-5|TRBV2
TGTGCCAGCAGTTGGGGAGGTCGCCAAGAGACCCAGTACTTC
CASSWGGRQETQYF
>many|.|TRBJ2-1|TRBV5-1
TGCGCCAGCAGCTTCGGGGTCGGGAACAATGAGCAGTTCTTC
CASSFGVGNNEQFF
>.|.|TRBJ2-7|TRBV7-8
TGTGCCAGCAGCTTAAGGGGGGGAGGGGGAGGGCCTTACGAGCAGTACTTC
CASSLRGGGGGPYEQYF
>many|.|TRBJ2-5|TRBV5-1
TGCGCCAGCAGCTCCCAGGGACGAGGAATGGAGACCCAGTACTTC
CASSSQGRGMETQYF
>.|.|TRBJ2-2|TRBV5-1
TGCGCCAGCAGCTTCTATTATGGCACCGGGGAGCTGTTTTTT
CASSFYYGTGELFF
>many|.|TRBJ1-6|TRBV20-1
TGCAGTGCTAGCCCTCTAAGCCCCAATTCACCCCTCCACTTT
CSASPLSPNSPLHF
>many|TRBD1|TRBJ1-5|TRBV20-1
TGCAGTGCTGCCGGACAGGGCGCTCAGCCCCAGCATTTT
CSAAGQGAQPQHF
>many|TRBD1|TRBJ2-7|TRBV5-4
TGTGCCAGCAGCCCGAAGCCCGGGACAGGAATCTACGAGCAGTACTTC
CASSPKPGTGIYEQYF
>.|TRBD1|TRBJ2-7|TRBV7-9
TGTGCCAGCAGCCCCGGGACAGGGTATATCCACGAGCAGTACTTC
CASSPGTGYIHEQYF
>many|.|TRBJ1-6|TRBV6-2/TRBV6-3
TGTGCCAGCAGTTACGCCCGGGGGTCACCCCTCCACTTT
CASSYARGSPLHF
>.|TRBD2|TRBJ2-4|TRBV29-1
TGCAGCGTTGAAGTAGTGGGGGGGGAGGAGCTTCAGTACTTC
CSVEVVGGEELQYF
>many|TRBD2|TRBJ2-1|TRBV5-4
TGTGCCAGCAGCGGAGTGCCAGCGGGAGGGCCCCACAATGAGCAGTTCTTC
CASSGVPAGGPHNEQFF
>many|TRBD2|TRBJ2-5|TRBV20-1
TGCAGTGCTAGAGGGGGGGGATCGTGGCAAGAGACCCAGTACTTC
CSARGGGSWQETQYF
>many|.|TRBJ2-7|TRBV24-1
TGTGCCACCAGTGGAGGACATTTCTACGAGCAGTACTTC
CATSGGHFYEQYF
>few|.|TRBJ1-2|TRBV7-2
TGTGCCAGCAGCTTAGTAGGGGGGCCTTTTTCTAACTATGGCTACACCTTC
CASSLVGGPFSNYGYTF
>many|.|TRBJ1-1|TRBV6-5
TGTGCCAGCAGTTACTTCGGGGACACTGAAGCTTTCTTT
CASSYFGDTEAFF
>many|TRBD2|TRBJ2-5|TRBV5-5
TGTGCCAGCAGCTCTCTAGCGGGGGGGCTTATAGAGACCCAGTACTTC
CASSSLAGGLIETQYF
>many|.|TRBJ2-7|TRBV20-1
TGCAGTGCTAGAGCCCCCCCGGCCTACGAGCAGTACTTC
CSARAPPAYEQYF
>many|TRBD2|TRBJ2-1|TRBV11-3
TGTGCCAGCAGCTTAGGGACTAGCGGGGTCTACAATGAGCAGTTCTTC
CASSLGTSGVYNEQFF
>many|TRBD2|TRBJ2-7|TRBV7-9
TGTGCCAGCAGCTTAGGAGGGGCTAGCGGGATGGTTTACGAGCAGTACTTC
CASSLGGASGMVYEQYF
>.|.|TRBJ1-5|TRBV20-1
TGCAGTGCTAGAGATGATGGTACAGTCAATCAGCCCCAGCATTTT
CSARDDGTVNQPQHF
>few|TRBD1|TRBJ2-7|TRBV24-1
TGTGCCAACGGCGTCCCGCAGGGGGCCGTCTACGAGCAGTACTTC
CANGVPQGAVYEQYF
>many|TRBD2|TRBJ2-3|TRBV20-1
TGCAGTGCTAGGTCTAGCGGGAGTTCAGATACGCAGTATTTT
CSARSSGSSDTQYF
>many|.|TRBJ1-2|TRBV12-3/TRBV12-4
TGTGCCAGCACCTCAAGGGGGGACGGAGACGTCTATGGCTACACCTTC
CASTSRGDGDVYGYTF
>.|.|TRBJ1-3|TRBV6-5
TGTGCCAGCAGGGACAGCGGAGGAAACACCATATATTTT
CASRDSGGNTIYF
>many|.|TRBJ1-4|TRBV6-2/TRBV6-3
TGTGCCAGTCGCGGGACCTCGAATGAAAAACTGTTTTTT
CASRGTSNEKLFF
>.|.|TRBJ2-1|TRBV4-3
TGCGCCAGCAGCCAAGTTTTGGCTATCTACAATGAGCAGTTCTTC
CASSQVLAIYNEQFF
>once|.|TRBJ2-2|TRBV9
.
CASSARGFTGELFFF
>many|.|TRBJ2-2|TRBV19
TGTGCCAGCACAGGGTCCGGGGAGCTGTTTTTT
CASTGSGELFF
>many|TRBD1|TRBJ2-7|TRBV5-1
TGCGCCAGCAGCTTTCTCTCGGGACAGGGTTCCTACGAGCAGTACTTC
CASSFLSGQGSYEQYF
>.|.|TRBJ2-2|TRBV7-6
TGTGCCAGCAGCCCGAGCTGGGAGCTGTTTTTT
CASSPSWELFF